The clone carrying this T cell receptor (beta chain) was detected many times. Donors had localized lung adenocarcinoma, a non-small cell lung cancer. CDR3 size: 14 residues. The ends lost 6 bases at V and 9 bases at J; junction bases unmatched: 7. The V gene's germline CDR1 is MNHNS and CDR2 SASEGT. This sample stems from a study of CD4 and CD8 cells across lung adenocarcinoma regions. TCRdb reanalysed the PCR reads using MiXCR and keeps one entry per CDR3 protein. Of about 10,000 distinct CDR3 sequences listed, around 42% were seen once; the top ten hold roughly 34%. The sequenced material came from CD8+ T cells from the margin of a lung tumor. This clonotype was sampled from a male donor with lung adenocarcinoma. The CD4 and CD8 labels of this study may be unreliable. The chain is built from TRBV6-1 and TRBJ2-1; 11 nucleotides agree with TRBD2. CDR3: CASSGLAGGPEQFF. As DNA, the CDR3 is TGTGCCAGCAGCGGGCTAGCGGGGGGACCTGAGCAGTTCTTC.